These 9 T cell receptor beta chains originate from one sample sequenced in a study of T cells in Graves' hyperthyroidism and ophthalmopathy (dated by TCRdb to between 2018 and 2021). Receptors were amplified or captured by multiplex PCR. TCRdb names Illumina HiSeq 2000 as the instrument used. The TCR beta CDR3 regions were amplified from RNA transcripts. For the first round of RT-PCR on the TCR CDR3, the HTBI primer set was used together with the Qiagen OneStep RT-PCR kit. TCRdb ran its own pipeline on the public reads, namely fastp trimming at Q25 and MiXCR clone calling, and kept in-frame beta chains. Here each entry gathers all rows of one CDR3 protein and keeps the most common genes and DNA. The sample table shows 300,000 to 350,000 distinct CDR3 sequences, and about a sixth are seen once. The ten largest make up 15% to 18% of the sample. The sample taken for sequencing was blood. The receptors come from a middle-aged woman with Graves' ophthalmopathy.

Here the CDR3 reads CASRSTGRQGAVGELFF. CDR3 in DNA: TGTGCCAGCAGATCTACCGGTAGACAGGGGGCGGTCGGGGAGCTGTTTTTT. V is TRBV6-2 or TRBV6-3 and J is TRBJ2-2, with 10 bases matching TRBD1. Germline assignment: CDR1 MNHEY and CDR2 SVGEGT. The CDR3 has 17 amino acids. The V gene end was trimmed by 6 bases and the J gene end by 7 bases; junction bases not matched to a gene: 14.

This clonotype was recorded many times. CDR3 nucleotide sequence: TGTGCCAGCAGCCCCCGGTCCCGACAGGGGGCCTACGAGCAGTACTTC. Translation: CASSPRSRQGAYEQYF. V is TRBV12-3 or TRBV12-4 and J is TRBJ2-7, with 9 bases identical to TRBD1. The CDR3 is 16 residues long. Unmatched junction bases numbered 11, after V lost 6 bases and J lost 2 bases.

In this sample, this clonotype turned up many times. This chain uses TRBV6-1 with TRBJ2-7, with TRBD2 identical over 12 bases. The germline gives CDR1 MNHNS, CDR2 SASEGT. V gave up 6 bases and J gave up 3 bases; unmatched junction bases: 3. The CDR3 is 14 residues long. CDR3 bases: TGTGCCAGCAGCTCACTAGCGGGGGGCTACGAGCAGTACTTC. Protein product: CASSSLAGGYEQYF.

This clonotype was seen repeatedly, ten times or more. An end of the junction differs from the germline gene, which may be a read error. The rearrangement uses TRBV15 and TRBJ1-5, with a possible D match to TRBD1 (5 bases). There are 14 residues in the CDR3. Germline V gene lookup returns CDR1 LNHNV and CDR2 YYDKDF (reference sequence). DNA for the CDR3: TGTGCCACCGGCAGAGATCCCGGGGGTCAGCCCCAGCATTTT. Amino acids: CATGRDPGGQPQHF.

This clonotype was seen many times. CDR3 loop: CASSLGRGSTEAFF. The CDR3 DNA follows: TGTGCCAGCAGCTTAGGCAGGGGAAGCACTGAAGCTTTCTTT. This chain connects TRBV7-2 to TRBJ1-1; tentative D call: TRBD1 (6 bases). Looked up from germline, CDR1 is SGHTA and CDR2 is FQGNSA. This CDR3 region has 14 residues. V was pared by 1 base and J by 4 bases, with 10 bases between.

This clonotype has ten or more counts. V gene TRBV19 combines with J gene TRBJ2-5; D may correspond to TRBD1 or TRBD2 (5 bases each). Germline V lookup: CDR1 LNHDA, CDR2 SQIVND (reference sequence). The CDR3 runs 15 residues. V gave up 5 bases and J gave up 7 bases, with 20 bases separating them. The CDR3 DNA follows: TGTGCCAGTAGTGCCCTAACCGGGGCCGAGGGGACCCAGTACTTC. This translates into CASSALTGAEGTQYF.

A single count supports this clonotype. This sequence joins TRBV6-5 and TRBJ2-7; 11 bases line up with TRBD1. V was clipped by 3 bases and J by 2 bases; unmatched bases: 3. Germline V gene data show CDR1 as MNHEY and CDR2 as SVGAGI. The CDR3 is 15 residues long. This chain's CDR3 is CASSYKGQGAYEQYF. In DNA, the CDR3 is TGTGCCAGCAGTTATAAGGGACAGGGGGCCTACGAGCAGTACTTC.

The gene calls are TRBV9 and TRBJ1-5, with D tentatively TRBD1 (6 bases). The CDR3 is 15 amino acids. Germline V lookup: CDR1 SGDLS, CDR2 YYNGEE. The V gene lost 2 bases and the J gene lost 1 base, with 10 bases spanning the gap. CDR3 bases: TGTGCCAGCAGCGTGGACACAGGGAGCAATCAGCCCCAGCATTTT. This translates into CASSVDTGSNQPQHF.

This clonotype has ten or more counts. The V call is TRBV2, the J call TRBJ2-7; no clear D. Germline CDR1 SNHLY, CDR2 FYNNEI. The CDR3 extends over 11 amino acids. V lost 7 bases and J lost 3, with 7 bases in between. CDR3 bases: TGTGCCAGCAACTCAGGCTACGAGCAGTACTTC. Encoded protein: CASNSGYEQYF.